The T cell receptor (beta chain) under discussion was sequenced for a study of OX40 agonist ivuxolimab in advanced cancers. Study-level information: Participants could have had prior anti-PD-1, anti-PD-L1 or anti-CTLA-4 therapy, and about 37% had some. Study results and caveats: Normalized expansion of T-cell clones was also low for some nonresponders. With doses of 0.1 to 3.0 mg/kg, CD4+ and CD8+ blood T cells had undergone clonal expansion by week 6.

Germline V lookup: CDR1 SQVTM, CDR2 ANQGSEA. This CDR3 region has 16 residues. Between the trimmed V and J ends, which lost 0 bases and 3 bases, there was a span of 15 bases. Concerning this clone: Its target is unknown.

Patients with a history of autoimmune disease or on systemic immunosuppression were excluded. Produced via immunoSEQ multiplex PCR; TCRdb's table is partial and in-frame only. The sample shows over 50,000 clones, 65% to 90% of them seen only once. This sample comprised CD4+ or CD8+ T cells sorted from blood, obtained in a trial of the OX40 agonist ivuxolimab. The chain uses TRBV29-1 and TRBJ2-1, with a weak D call TRBD2 (6 bases). The TCR originated in an adult with an advanced solid tumor such as melanoma, head and neck, liver or kidney cancer. The CDR3 DNA is TGCAGCGTTGAAGAGGGCCGAGGAGGGGTCTACAATGAGCAGTTCTTC. Amino acid sequence: CSVEEGRGGVYNEQFF.